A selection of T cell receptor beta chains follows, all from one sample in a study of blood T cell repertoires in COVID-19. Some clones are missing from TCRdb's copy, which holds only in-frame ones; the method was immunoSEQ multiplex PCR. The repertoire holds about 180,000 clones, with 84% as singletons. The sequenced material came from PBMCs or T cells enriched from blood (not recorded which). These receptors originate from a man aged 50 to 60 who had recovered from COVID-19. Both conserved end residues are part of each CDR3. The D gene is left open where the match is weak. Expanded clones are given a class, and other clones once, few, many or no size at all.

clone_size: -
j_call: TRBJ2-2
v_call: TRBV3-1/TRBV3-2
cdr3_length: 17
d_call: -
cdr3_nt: TGTGCCAGCAGCCTTTTGCCCGGGACTCGAAACACCGGGGAGCTGTTTTTT
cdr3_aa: CASSLLPGTRNTGELFF

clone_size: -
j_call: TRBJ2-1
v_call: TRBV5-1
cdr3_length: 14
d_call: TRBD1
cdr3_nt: TGCGCCAGCAGCTTAGGACAGGGGGGCAATGAGCAGTTCTTC
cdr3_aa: CASSLGQGGNEQFF

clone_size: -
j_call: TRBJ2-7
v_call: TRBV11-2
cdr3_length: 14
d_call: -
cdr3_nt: TGTGCCAGCAGCTTTACATCCGGTTCCGGGGGGCAGTACTTC
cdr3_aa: CASSFTSGSGGQYF

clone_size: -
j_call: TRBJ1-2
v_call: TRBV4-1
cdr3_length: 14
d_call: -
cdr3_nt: TGCGCCAGCAGCCAGGAACAGAGTTTATATGGCTACACCTTC
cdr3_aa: CASSQEQSLYGYTF

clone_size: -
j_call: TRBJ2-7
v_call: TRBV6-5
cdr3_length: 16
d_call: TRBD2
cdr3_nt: TGTGCCAGCAGTTTCGGACTAGCGGGGGGCCACTACGAGCAGTACTTC
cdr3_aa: CASSFGLAGGHYEQYF

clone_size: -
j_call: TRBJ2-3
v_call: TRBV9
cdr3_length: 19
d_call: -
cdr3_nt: TGTGCCAGCAGAGGACAGGGGAGGTCTAGCGGGGAAAGCACAGATACGCAGTATTTT
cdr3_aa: CASRGQGRSSGESTDTQYF

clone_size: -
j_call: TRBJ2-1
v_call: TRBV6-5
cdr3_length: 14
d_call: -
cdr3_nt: TGTGCCAGCAGTTACGGGGGGGGCGAGAATGAGCAGTTCTTC
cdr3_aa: CASSYGGGENEQFF

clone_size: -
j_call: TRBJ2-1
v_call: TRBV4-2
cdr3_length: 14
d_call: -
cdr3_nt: TGTGCCAGCAGCCAAGGGGGCAGGGGAACTGAGCAGTTCTTC
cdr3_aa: CASSQGGRGTEQFF

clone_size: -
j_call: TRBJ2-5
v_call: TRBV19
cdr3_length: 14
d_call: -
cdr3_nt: TGTGCCAGTAGTATGGATCGGGTCCAAGAGACCCAGTACTTC
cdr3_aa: CASSMDRVQETQYF

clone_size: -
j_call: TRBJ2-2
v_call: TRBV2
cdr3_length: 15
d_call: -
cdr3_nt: TGTGCCAGCAGTGAAGCGATAGCAAACACCGGGGAGCTGTTTTTT
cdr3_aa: CASSEAIANTGELFF

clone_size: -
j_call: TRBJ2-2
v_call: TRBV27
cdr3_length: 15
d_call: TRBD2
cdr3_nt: TGTGCCAGCAGTTTTAGCGGGGCGAACACCGGGGAGCTGTTTTTT
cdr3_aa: CASSFSGANTGELFF

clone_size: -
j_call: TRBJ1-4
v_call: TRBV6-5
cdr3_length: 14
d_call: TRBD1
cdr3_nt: TGTGCCAGCAACAGGGGGAGTCGGAATGAAAAACTGTTTTTT
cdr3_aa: CASNRGSRNEKLFF

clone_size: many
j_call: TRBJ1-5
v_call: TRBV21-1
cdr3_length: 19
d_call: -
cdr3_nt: TGTGCCAGCAGCAAAGAAGGGTGCGGACAGCTACGTTTTTTGCAGCCCCAGCATTTT
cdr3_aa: CASSKEGCGQLRFLQPQHF

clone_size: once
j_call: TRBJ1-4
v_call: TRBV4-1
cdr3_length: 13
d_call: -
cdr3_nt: TGCGCCAGCAGCCTCAGGGTAGGTGAAAAACTGTTTTTT
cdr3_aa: CASSLRVGEKLFF

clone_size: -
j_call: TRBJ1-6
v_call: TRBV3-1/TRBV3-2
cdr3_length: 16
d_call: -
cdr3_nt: TGTGCCAGCAGCCAAGCGCCCACACAGCTGGAATCACCCCTCCACTTT
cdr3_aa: CASSQAPTQLESPLHF

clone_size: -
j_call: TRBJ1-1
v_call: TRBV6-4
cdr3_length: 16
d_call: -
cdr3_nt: TGTGCCAGCAGCCCAGGGAGTGGACAGATAAACACTGAAGCTTTCTTT
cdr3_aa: CASSPGSGQINTEAFF

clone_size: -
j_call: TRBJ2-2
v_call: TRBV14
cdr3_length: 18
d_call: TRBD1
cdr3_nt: TGTGCCAGCAGCCAATACGACAGGGGGCTGGCGAACACCGGGGAGCTGTTTTTT
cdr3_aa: CASSQYDRGLANTGELFF

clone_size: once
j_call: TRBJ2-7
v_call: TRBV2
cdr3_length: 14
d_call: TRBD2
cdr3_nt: TGTGCCAGCAGCACGGCGGGGGGTTCCTACGAGCAGTACTTC
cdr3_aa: CASSTAGGSYEQYF

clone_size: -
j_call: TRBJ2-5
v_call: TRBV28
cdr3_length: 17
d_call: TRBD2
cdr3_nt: TGTGCCAGCAGTTTTGGACTAGCGGGGGGCGTAGAAGAGACCCAGTACTTC
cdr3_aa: CASSFGLAGGVEETQYF

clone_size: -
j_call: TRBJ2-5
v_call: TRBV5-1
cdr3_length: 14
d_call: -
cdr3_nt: TGCGCCAGCAGCTTGTGGGGGCTGCAAGAGACCCAGTACTTC
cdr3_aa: CASSLWGLQETQYF

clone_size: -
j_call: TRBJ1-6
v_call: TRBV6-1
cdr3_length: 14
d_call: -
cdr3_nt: TGTGCCAGCAGTGACCCGCAGAGGAATTCACCCCTCCACTTT
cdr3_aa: CASSDPQRNSPLHF

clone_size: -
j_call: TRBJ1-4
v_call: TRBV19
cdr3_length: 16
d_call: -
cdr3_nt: TGTGCCAGTAGTACATTAAACACACCAACTAATGAAAAACTGTTTTTT
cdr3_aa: CASSTLNTPTNEKLFF

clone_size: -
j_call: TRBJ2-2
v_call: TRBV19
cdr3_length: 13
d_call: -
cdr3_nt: TGTGCCAGTAGTTTTAGAGGCTCCGGGGAGCTGTTTTTT
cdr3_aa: CASSFRGSGELFF

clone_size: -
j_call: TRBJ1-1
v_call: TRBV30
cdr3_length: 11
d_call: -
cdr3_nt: TGTGCCTGGACATTGGGGGGTGAAGCTTTCTTT
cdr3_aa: CAWTLGGEAFF

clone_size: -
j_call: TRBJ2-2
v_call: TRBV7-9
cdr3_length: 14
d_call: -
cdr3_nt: TGTGCCAGCAGCTTAGGAAGGGAGGTCGGGGAGCTGTTTTTT
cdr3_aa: CASSLGREVGELFF

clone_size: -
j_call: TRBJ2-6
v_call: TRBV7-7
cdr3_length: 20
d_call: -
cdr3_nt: TGTGCTAGCAGCCCCCTAAACAGGGTACACACCCGCTCTGGGGCCAACGTCCTGACTTTC
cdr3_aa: CASSPLNRVHTRSGANVLTF

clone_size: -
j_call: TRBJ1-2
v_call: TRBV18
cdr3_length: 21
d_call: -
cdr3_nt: TGTGCCAGCTCACCACCGGTAGCGTGGCGTTCCTTCCACTTACAGAACTATGGCTACACCTTC
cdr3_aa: CASSPPVAWRSFHLQNYGYTF

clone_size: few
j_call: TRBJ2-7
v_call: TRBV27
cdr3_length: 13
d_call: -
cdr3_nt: TGTGCCAGCAGCCTACGGACTACCTACGAGCAGTACTTC
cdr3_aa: CASSLRTTYEQYF

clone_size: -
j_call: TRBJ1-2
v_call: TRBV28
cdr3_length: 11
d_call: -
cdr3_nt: TGTGCCAGCGTTTGGAGGGGAGGCTACACCTTC
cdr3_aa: CASVWRGGYTF

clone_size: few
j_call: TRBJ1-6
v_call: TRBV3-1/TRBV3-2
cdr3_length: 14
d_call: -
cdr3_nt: TGTGCCAGCAGCCAACGGTCTTTGAATTCACCCCTCCACTTT
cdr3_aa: CASSQRSLNSPLHF

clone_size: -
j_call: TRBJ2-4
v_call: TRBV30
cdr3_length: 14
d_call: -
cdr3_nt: TGTGCCTGGAATCGGGATCTAGCCAAAAACATTCAGTACTTC
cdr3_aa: CAWNRDLAKNIQYF

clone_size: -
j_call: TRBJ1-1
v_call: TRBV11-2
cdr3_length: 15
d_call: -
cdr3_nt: TGTGCCAGCAGCTTAGATTGGGTGTCGGGAGCTGAAGCTTTCTTT
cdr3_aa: CASSLDWVSGAEAFF

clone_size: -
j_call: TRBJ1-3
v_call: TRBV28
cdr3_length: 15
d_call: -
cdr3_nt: TGTGCCAGCAGTTTAGCGGGGGCAGGTGGAAACACCATATATTTT
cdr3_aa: CASSLAGAGGNTIYF